This T cell receptor beta chain stems from a study of tissue T cells after allogeneic stem cell transplantation. Germline V CDR1 and CDR2: SNHLY, FYNNEI. Trimming took 7 bases from V and 1 from J; bases not matched to a gene: 13. The CDR3 spans 19 residues. Profiled with immunoSEQ multiplex PCR; TCRdb holds only in-frame clones, not every one. Here the sample spans about 4,100 clones, about 64% being singletons. The chain has TRBV2 and TRBJ1-6, with TRBD1 matching over 10 bases. The material was tissue from the esophagus, obtained at autopsy. The TCR was taken from a female donor of 60 years or more with lung cancer. Written as DNA, the CDR3 is TGTGCCAGCACATGGGACAGGGGTGTTTTTTGGTCCTATAATTCACCCCTCCACTTT. This sequence encodes CASTWDRGVFWSYNSPLHF.